The next 31 T cell receptor beta chains were all read from a single sample in a study of neoadjuvant anti-PD-1 for oral cavity cancer. Regarding time point: after neoadjuvant nivolumab, at surgical resection. Produced via immunoSEQ multiplex PCR; TCRdb's table is partial and in-frame only. The sample includes approximately 30,000 clones, around four fifths seen only once; the top ten take around 3%. The sequencing used PBMCs, collected after nivolumab (anti-PD-1) treatment. These receptors came from a person between 40 and 80 years old with oral cavity squamous cell carcinoma.

This CDR3 is CASSLTSYNSPLHF. The CDR3 DNA is TGTGCCAGCAGCCTAACCTCCTATAATTCACCCCTCCACTTT. V usage is TRBV14 and J usage is TRBJ1-6; D ambiguous. The CDR3 runs to 14 residues. Germline loops: CDR1 SGHDN, CDR2 FVKESK. Trimming took off 4 bases at V and 0 bases at J, with 4 bases between the two ends.

This sequence joins TRBV5-1 and TRBJ2-7, with a weak D call TRBD2 (6 bases). CDR1 is SGHRS, CDR2 YFSETQ, per germline. The CDR3 length is 14 residues. V was pared by 6 bases and J by 3 bases, with 16 bases between. CDR3 loop: CASMGGGGGYEQYF. CDR3 bases: TGCGCCAGCATGGGGGGAGGAGGTGGCTACGAGCAGTACTTC.

V gene TRBV10-3 combines with J gene TRBJ2-6, with D hard to call. Germline values: CDR1 ENHRY, CDR2 SYGVKD. The V gene lost 3 bases and the J gene lost 0 bases, with 9 bases spanning the gap. This CDR3 is 16 amino acids long. The DNA for the CDR3 is TGTGCCATCAGTGAATACAGAGACTCTGGGGCCAACGTCCTGACTTTC. Its translation is CAISEYRDSGANVLTF.

This chain connects TRBV28 to TRBJ2-4; 9 bases align to TRBD1. Germline V CDR1 and CDR2: MDHEN, SYDVKM. The CDR3 is 14 amino acids. V lost 6 bases to trimming and J lost 0 bases; unmatched junction nucleotides: 0. The CDR3 DNA is TGTGCCAGCAGGGACAGGGGAGCCAAAAACATTCAGTACTTC. Its protein product is CASRDRGAKNIQYF.

The V and J genes are TRBV15 and TRBJ2-7; D tentatively fits TRBD1 or TRBD2 (5 bases each). CDR1 and CDR2 from the germline V gene are LNHNV and YYDKDF (reference sequence). The CDR3 is 14 residues long. V lost 1 base and J lost 7, with 14 bases in between. The CDR3 DNA is TGTGCCACCAGCAGAGCGGGGCCAAACAGGGAGCAGTACTTC. Its protein product is CATSRAGPNREQYF.

The chain couples TRBV29-1 to TRBJ2-7, with D perhaps TRBD1 (6 bases). Germline values: CDR1 SQVTM, CDR2 ANQGSEA. V shed 4 bases and J shed 3 bases, with 13 bases lying between them. The length of the CDR3 is 13 residues. The CDR3 DNA follows: TGCAGCGTTGCGAACAGGGAAGGCTACGAGCAGTACTTC. Its protein product is CSVANREGYEQYF.

The chain carries TRBV21-1 and TRBJ1-5. TRBV21-1 is a pseudogene. This CDR3 is built from 20 residues. The CDR3 region is CASSKRPPRAEPCSNQPQHF. The DNA for the CDR3 is TGTGCCAGCAGCAAACGACCCCCACGGGCAGAACCCTGTAGCAATCAGCCCCAGCATTTT.

This sequence joins TRBV11-3 and TRBJ1-3, with unresolved D. Per the germline V gene, CDR1 is SGHNT and CDR2 is YENEEA. The CDR3 extends over 15 amino acids. Trimming removed 0 bases at V and 0 bases at J, with 6 bases between. The CDR3 sequence is CASSLDGDSGNTIYF. The CDR3 DNA reads TGTGCCAGCAGCTTAGACGGCGACTCTGGAAACACCATATATTTT. Looking up the rest from reference TRBV11-3 and TRBJ1-3 gives the full variable domain: EAGVVQSPRYKIIEKKQPVAFWCNPISGHNTLYWYLQNLGQGPELLIRYENEEAVDDSQLPKDRFSAERLKGVDSTLKIQPAELGDSAVYLCASSLDGDSGNTIYFGEGSWLTVV.

The chain joins TRBV19 to TRBJ1-2, with D unclear. The CDR3 is 15 residues long. Germline values: CDR1 LNHDA, CDR2 SQIVND (reference sequence). Between the trimmed V and J ends, which lost 6 bases and 0 bases, there was a span of 14 bases. CDR3 amino acids: CASSPLGSPNYGYTF. CDR3 nucleotide sequence: TGTGCCAGTAGCCCGTTGGGGAGTCCTAACTATGGCTACACCTTC.

This chain links TRBV5-1 with TRBJ2-7; 7 nucleotides match TRBD2. This CDR3 has 14 amino acids. The V gene end was trimmed by 2 bases and the J gene end by 5 bases; junction bases not matched to a gene: 7. From germline, CDR1 is SGHRS and CDR2 YFSETQ. The CDR3 DNA reads as TGCGCCAGCAGCTTTAATGTGGGAGGGGACGAGCAGTACTTC. It is translated as CASSFNVGGDEQYF.

The V call is TRBV18, the J call TRBJ1-2; D is unclear. Germline V gene lookup returns CDR1 KGHSH and CDR2 LQKENI. V was clipped by 3 bases and J by 3 bases, with 11 bases between them. There are 14 residues in the CDR3. CDR3 sequence (DNA): TGTGCCAGCTCACCCGCGGGAGACGACTATGGCTACACCTTC. Its protein is CASSPAGDDYGYTF.

The chain has TRBV7-9 and TRBJ2-7; 11 bases map to TRBD1. The CDR3 extends over 16 amino acids. CDR1 and CDR2 from the germline V gene are SEHNR and FQNEAQ (reference sequence). V was clipped by 5 bases and J by 0 bases; unmatched bases: 6. Here the CDR3 DNA reads TGTGCCAGCAGCGGTGGGACAGGGGGGAGCTCCTACGAGCAGTACTTC. It is translated as CASSGGTGGSSYEQYF.

The chain couples TRBV7-8 to TRBJ2-7; D possibly corresponds to TRBD2 (6 bases). This CDR3 is 16 amino acids long. With 0 bases removed from V and 6 bases from J, the gap between germline ends came to 18 bases. Germline V lookup: CDR1 SGHVS, CDR2 FQNEAQ. CDR3 sequence (DNA): TGTGCCAGCAGCTTAGCATGGGGAGCGGGTCTTCGCGAGCAGTACTTC. Translation gives CASSLAWGAGLREQYF. Supplemented by reference TRBV7-8 and TRBJ2-7, the full variable domain reads GAGVSQSPRYKVAKRGQDVALRCDPISGHVSLFWYQQALGQGPEFLTYFQNEAQLDKSGLPSDRFFAERPEGSVSTLKIQRTQQEDSAVYLCASSLAWGAGLREQYFGPGTRLTVT.

The chain carries TRBV10-1 and TRBJ2-5, with D tentatively TRBD1 (6 bases). This CDR3 region has 14 residues. Germline-derived CDR1 and CDR2 are WNHNN and SYGVQD (reference sequence). Trimming removed 2 bases from V and 2 bases from J, with 9 bases in between. CDR3 amino acids: CASSEGTPQETQYF. CDR3 coding DNA: TGCGCCAGCAGTGAGGGGACACCACAAGAGACCCAGTACTTC.

This chain uses TRBV6-5 with TRBJ2-1; D gene ambiguous. V lost 2 bases and J 11 bases, leaving 7 bases between the germline ends. The germline V gene has CDR1 MNHEY and CDR2 SVGAGI. CDR3 length: 11 amino acids. CDR3 amino acids: CASSYSQQQFF. DNA of the CDR3: TGTGCCAGCAGTTACAGTCAGCAGCAGTTCTTC.

This clone appeared once. This chain joins TRBV7-9 and TRBJ2-1, with D perhaps matching TRBD1 (5 bases). Germline V gives CDR1 SEHNR, CDR2 FQNEAQ (reference sequence). Trimming shortened V by 4 bases and J by 3 bases, and 10 bases separated the two germline ends. This CDR3 spans 14 amino acids. For the CDR3, the DNA is TGTGCCAGCAGCTCTTCAGGGATCTACAATGAGCAGTTCTTC. This encodes CASSSSGIYNEQFF.

The rearrangement links TRBV10-3 to TRBJ1-2, with 7 positions matching TRBD1. The trim removed 2 bases at V and 4 bases at J, leaving 4 bases unmatched. Germline lookup yields CDR1 ENHRY and CDR2 SYGVKD. CDR3 size: 14 residues. CDR3 region: CAISEQQGSYGYTF. The CDR3 DNA follows: TGTGCCATCAGTGAGCAACAGGGGAGCTATGGCTACACCTTC.

Only a few counts were recorded for this clone. This chain joins TRBV4-2 and TRBJ2-1; 9 positions match TRBD2. The length of the CDR3 is 16 residues. V dropped 3 bases and J dropped 5; count of bases not matched to a gene: 8. Germline V gene lookup returns CDR1 LGHNA and CDR2 YNFKEQ. DNA for the CDR3: TGTGCCAGCAGCCAGGCGGCGGGGGGGACCAACAATGAGCAGTTCTTC. Protein: CASSQAAGGTNNEQFF.

The genes are TRBV7-6 and TRBJ2-2; 9 bases match TRBD2. J gave up 4 bases and V 0 bases, and 6 bases lay outside the gene matches. Looked up from germline, CDR1 is SGHVS and CDR2 is FNYEAQ. The CDR3 sequence is 17 residues long. The CDR3 here is CASSLAAASGVTGELFF. CDR3 DNA: TGTGCCAGCAGCTTAGCGGCGGCTAGCGGGGTCACCGGGGAGCTGTTTTTT.

This chain connects TRBV5-1 to TRBJ1-6, with 7 positions matching TRBD1. Trimming at V came to 5 bases and at J to 9 bases, leaving 14 bases not matched to a gene. The germline V gene encodes CDR1 SGHRS and CDR2 YFSETQ. The CDR3 contains 16 residues. DNA for the CDR3: TGCGCCAGCAGAGTTACAGGGGATGGATTGGGTTCACCCCTCCACTTT. Protein: CASRVTGDGLGSPLHF.

The V call is TRBV4-1, the J call TRBJ1-5, with D possibly TRBD1 on 6 matching bases. V was clipped by 0 bases and J by 5 bases, with 11 bases between them. Germline V lookup: CDR1 MGHRA, CDR2 YSYEKL. The CDR3 extends over 15 amino acids. The CDR3, as DNA: TGCGCCAGCAGCCAAGAAGGCGGGGGGCATCAGCCCCAGCATTTT. Encoded protein: CASSQEGGGHQPQHF.

The chain links TRBV7-2 to TRBJ1-4; the D gene is possibly TRBD1 (5 bases). The CDR3 contains 17 residues. Per the germline V gene, CDR1 is SGHTA and CDR2 is FQGNSA. Trimming cost V 1 base and J 0 bases, with 12 bases left between them. CDR3 amino acids: CASSLEGDRTTNEKLFF. The DNA for the CDR3 is TGTGCCAGCAGCTTAGAGGGAGACAGAACAACTAATGAAAAACTGTTTTTT. Drawing the rest from reference TRBV7-2 and TRBJ1-4, the complete variable domain is GAGVSQSPSNKVTEKGKDVELRCDPISGHTALYWYRQSLGQGLEFLIYFQGNSAPDKSGLPSDRFSAERTGGSVSTLTIQRTQQEDSAVYLCASSLEGDRTTNEKLFFGSGTQLSVL.

The J gene is TRBJ1-2, the V gene TRBV4-1, with a weak D call TRBD1 (5 bases). V lost 4 bases to trimming and J lost 4 bases, with 19 bases between them. Per the germline V gene, CDR1 is MGHRA and CDR2 is YSYEKL. This CDR3 region has 16 residues. For the CDR3, the DNA is TGCGCCAGCAGCCGATCGCAGGGTGACATATCCTATGGCTACACCTTC. Encoded protein: CASSRSQGDISYGYTF.

The chain uses TRBV30 and TRBJ1-3; D is uncertain. V shed 0 bases and J shed 0 bases, with 12 bases lying between them. The CDR3 runs 16 residues. The germline V gene has CDR1 GTSNPN and CDR2 SVGIG (reference sequence). CDR3: CAWSVMAGVSGNTIYF. The CDR3 DNA reads as TGTGCCTGGAGTGTAATGGCCGGGGTCTCTGGAAACACCATATATTTT.

The gene calls are TRBV6-6 and TRBJ1-5; TRBD1 is a possible D gene (5 bases). Germline V gives CDR1 MNHNY, CDR2 SVGAGI (reference sequence). V lost 2 bases and J 3 bases, leaving 8 bases between the germline ends. The CDR3 spans 14 residues. The CDR3 reads CASSYTDINQPQHF. In DNA, the CDR3 is TGTGCCAGCAGTTACACGGACATCAATCAGCCCCAGCATTTT.

This rearrangement joins TRBV7-9 to TRBJ2-7; 12 bases map to TRBD1. The CDR3 runs to 14 residues. Germline V gene data show CDR1 as SEHNR and CDR2 as FQNEAQ (reference sequence). V trimming: 4 bases; J trimming: 5 bases; junction bases outside the gene matches: 3. The CDR3 loop is CASSWDRGLDEQYF. CDR3 bases: TGTGCCAGCAGCTGGGACAGGGGGCTAGACGAGCAGTACTTC.

The chain is built from TRBV5-1 and TRBJ1-2, with 7 positions matching TRBD1. In germline, CDR1 is SGHRS, CDR2 YFSETQ. J gave up 1 base and V 1 base, and 10 bases lay outside the gene matches. There are 17 residues in the CDR3. CDR3 region: CASSLLQEGANNYGYTF. CDR3 coding DNA: TGCGCCAGCAGCTTGTTACAGGAGGGGGCGAATAACTATGGCTACACCTTC. The full variable domain, completed using reference TRBV5-1 and TRBJ1-2, is KAGVTQTPRYLIKTRGQQVTLSCSPISGHRSVSWYQQTPGQGLQFLFEYFSETQRNKGNFPGRFSGRQFSNSRSEMNVSTLELGDSALYLCASSLLQEGANNYGYTFGSGTRLTVV.

The chain has TRBV19 and TRBJ1-1; the D gene is possibly TRBD1 (5 bases). This CDR3 region has 13 residues. V was trimmed by 5 bases and J by 5 bases, leaving 12 bases between them. The germline V gene has CDR1 LNHDA and CDR2 SQIVND (reference sequence). The DNA of the CDR3 is TGTGCCAGTAGTGACAACAGGAGAACTGAAGCTTTCTTT. Its protein is CASSDNRRTEAFF.

This clone has just a few counts. The chain has TRBV7-6 and TRBJ2-7, with D perhaps TRBD1 (6 bases). This CDR3 is 14 amino acids long. CDR1 is SGHVS, CDR2 FNYEAQ, per germline. V was shortened by 4 bases and J by 5 bases, with 15 bases between the two germline ends. The CDR3 loop reads CASSSNYHRDEQYF. The CDR3 DNA sequence: TGTGCCAGCAGCTCCAATTACCACAGGGACGAGCAGTACTTC.

This clone was observed a few times. The rearrangement joins TRBV2 to TRBJ1-2; no clear D gene. The V gene lost 2 bases and the J gene lost 5 bases, with 6 bases spanning the gap. The CDR3 covers 12 residues. CDR1 is SNHLY and CDR2 is FYNNEI in the germline V gene. CDR3 in amino acids: CASSEQTYGYTF. In DNA form, the CDR3 reads TGTGCCAGCAGTGAACAGACGTATGGCTACACCTTC.

The genes are TRBV5-6 and TRBJ2-3, with 7 bases lining up with TRBD2. Per the germline V gene, CDR1 is SGHDT and CDR2 is YYEEEE. The V segment lost 5 bases and the J segment 2 bases; nucleotides outside the gene matches: 5. The CDR3 sequence is 14 residues long. CDR3 sequence: CASSSGLDTDTQYF. In nucleotides, the CDR3 is TGTGCCAGCAGTTCCGGACTAGACACAGATACGCAGTATTTT.